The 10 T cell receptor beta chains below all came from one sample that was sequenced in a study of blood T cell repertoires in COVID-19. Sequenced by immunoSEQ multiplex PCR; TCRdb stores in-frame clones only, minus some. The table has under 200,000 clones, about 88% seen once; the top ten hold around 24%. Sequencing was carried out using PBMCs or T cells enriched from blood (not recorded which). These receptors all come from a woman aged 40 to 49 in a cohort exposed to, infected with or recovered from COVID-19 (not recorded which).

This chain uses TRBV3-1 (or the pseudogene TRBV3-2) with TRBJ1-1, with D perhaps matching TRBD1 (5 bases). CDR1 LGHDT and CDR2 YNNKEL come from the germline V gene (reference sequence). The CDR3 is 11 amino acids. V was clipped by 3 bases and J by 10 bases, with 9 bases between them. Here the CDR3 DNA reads TGTGCCAGCAGCCATCTCGGGGGAGCTTTCTTT. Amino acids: CASSHLGGAFF.

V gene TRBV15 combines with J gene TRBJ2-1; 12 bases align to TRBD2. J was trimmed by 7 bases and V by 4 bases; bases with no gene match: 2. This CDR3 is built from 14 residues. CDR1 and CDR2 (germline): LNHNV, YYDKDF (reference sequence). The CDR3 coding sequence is TGTGCCACCAGCACCGGACTAGCGGGAAATGAGCAGTTCTTC. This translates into CATSTGLAGNEQFF.

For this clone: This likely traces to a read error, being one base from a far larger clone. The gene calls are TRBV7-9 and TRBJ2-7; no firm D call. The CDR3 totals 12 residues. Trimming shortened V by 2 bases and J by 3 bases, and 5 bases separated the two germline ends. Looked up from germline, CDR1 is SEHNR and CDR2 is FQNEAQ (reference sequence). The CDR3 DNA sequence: TGTGCCAGCAGCTTAAAACTCTACGAGCAGTACTTC. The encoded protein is CASSLKLYEQYF.

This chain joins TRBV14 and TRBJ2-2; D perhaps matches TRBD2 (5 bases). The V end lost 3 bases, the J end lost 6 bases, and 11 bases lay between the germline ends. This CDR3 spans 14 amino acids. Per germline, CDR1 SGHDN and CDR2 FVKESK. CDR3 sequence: CASSHLDFSGELFF. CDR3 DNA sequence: TGTGCCAGCAGCCATTTGGACTTCTCCGGGGAGCTGTTTTTT.

The CDR3 here is CASSPRRAVNTEAFF. The DNA for the CDR3 is TGTGCCAGCAGCCCGCGCAGGGCGGTGAACACTGAAGCTTTCTTT. V and J are TRBV11-1 and TRBJ1-1; TRBD1 might be the D (5 bases). Germline V lookup: CDR1 SGHAT, CDR2 FQDESV (reference sequence). The V end lost 5 bases, the J end lost 0 bases, and 13 bases lay between the germline ends. This CDR3 contains 15 residues.

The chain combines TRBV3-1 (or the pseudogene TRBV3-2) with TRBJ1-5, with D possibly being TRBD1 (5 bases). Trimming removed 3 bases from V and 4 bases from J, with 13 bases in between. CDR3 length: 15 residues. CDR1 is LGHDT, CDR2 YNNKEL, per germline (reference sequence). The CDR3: CASSQGQGGNQPQHF. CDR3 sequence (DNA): TGTGCCAGCAGCCAGGGGCAGGGTGGGAATCAGCCCCAGCATTTT.

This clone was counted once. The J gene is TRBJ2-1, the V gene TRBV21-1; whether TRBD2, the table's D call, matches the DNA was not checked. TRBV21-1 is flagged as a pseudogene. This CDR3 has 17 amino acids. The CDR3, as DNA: TGTGCCAGCAGCAAAGCCCCCCAGCGGGAGGGGAACAATGAGCAGTTCTTC. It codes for CASSKAPQREGNNEQFF.

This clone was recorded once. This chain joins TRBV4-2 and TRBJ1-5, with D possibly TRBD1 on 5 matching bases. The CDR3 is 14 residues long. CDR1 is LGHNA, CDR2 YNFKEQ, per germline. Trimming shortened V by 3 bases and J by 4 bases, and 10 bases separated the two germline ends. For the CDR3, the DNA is TGTGCCAGCAGCCACGTACAGGAAAATCAGCCCCAGCATTTT. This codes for CASSHVQENQPQHF.

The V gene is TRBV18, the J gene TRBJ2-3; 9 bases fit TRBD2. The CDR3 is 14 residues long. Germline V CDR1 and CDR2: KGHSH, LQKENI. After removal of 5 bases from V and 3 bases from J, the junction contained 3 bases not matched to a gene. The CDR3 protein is CASSSGLATDTQYF. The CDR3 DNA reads TGTGCCAGCTCATCGGGACTAGCAACAGATACGCAGTATTTT.

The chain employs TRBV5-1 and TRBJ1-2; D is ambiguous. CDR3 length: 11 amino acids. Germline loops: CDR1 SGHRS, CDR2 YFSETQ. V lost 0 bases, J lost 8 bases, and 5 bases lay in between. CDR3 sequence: CASSLGSGYTF. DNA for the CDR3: TGCGCCAGCAGCTTGGGGAGCGGCTACACCTTC.